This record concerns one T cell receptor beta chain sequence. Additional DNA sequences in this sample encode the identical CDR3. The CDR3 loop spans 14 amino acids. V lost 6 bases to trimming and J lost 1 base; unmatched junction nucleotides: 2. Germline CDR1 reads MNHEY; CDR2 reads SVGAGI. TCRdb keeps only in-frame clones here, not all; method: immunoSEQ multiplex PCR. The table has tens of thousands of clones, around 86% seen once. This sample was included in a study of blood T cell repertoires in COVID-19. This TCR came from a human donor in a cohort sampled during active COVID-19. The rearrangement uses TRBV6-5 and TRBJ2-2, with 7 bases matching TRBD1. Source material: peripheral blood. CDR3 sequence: CASSRQGNTGELFF. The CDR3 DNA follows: TGTGCCAGCAGCAGACAGGGGAACACCGGGGAGCTGTTTTTT.